A single T cell receptor beta chain is shown here with its context. Its antigen is not known. The data originate from a study of cytomegalovirus exposure and HLA in healthy donors. Across the study: In a later analysis, the 110 or so validation repertoires were reported to have used the same platform as the roughly 730 first-cohort repertoires. Regarding the study as a whole: The finding came from a later analysis; first-cohort TCR clusters tended to co-occur in the 110 or so validation repertoires. The authors enumerated 150 to 200 TCR beta chains as linked to cytomegalovirus.

Sequencing was performed with immunoSEQ multiplex PCR; in TCRdb, only in-frame clones are kept and a portion is missing. The sample comprises 50,000 or so clones, 75% to 95% of which are singletons, and about 2.2% rests with the top ten. Donors came from a validation cohort of over a hundred subjects, distinct from the first 666-subject cohort. From germline, CDR1 is KGHSH and CDR2 LQKENI. This CDR3 is built from 16 residues. The germline V and J ends were trimmed by 3 bases and 0 bases, with 14 bases remaining between them. This receptor was obtained from a woman aged 30 to 39 in good health and CMV-seronegative. Sequencing was performed on PBMCs. J is TRBJ1-1 and V is TRBV18; weak D call: TRBD1 (5 bases). The CDR3, as DNA: TGTGCCAGCTCACCCCCAGCAGGGAGGGTGAACACTGAAGCTTTCTTT. As protein: CASSPPAGRVNTEAFF.